This T cell receptor (beta chain) was found in a study of T cell responses to AZD1222 COVID-19 vaccine (dated by TCRdb to the early 2020s). A note on the overall study: AZD1222 recipients with second doses at about 4 weeks or about 12 weeks were pooled, because spike-specific TCR depth and breadth did not differ between schedules. A total of about 230 trial participants underwent TCR sequencing, of whom about 210 received two doses of AZD1222 and approximately 25 received two doses of the MenACWY control vaccine. Trial participants were enrolled into age subgroups of 18-55, 56-69 and 70-plus years, which contained about 160, 30 and 59 TCR-sequenced participants, respectively.

The time point label, as the study defines it: baseline before first vaccination. The vaccinee samples were drawn from two UK trials, COV001 and COV002, one of which was a single-blind randomized controlled phase 2/3 trial testing AZD1222 (ChAdOx1 nCoV-19) in healthy adults. Trial participant PBMC samples were collected at day 0 and day 28 after the second dose for TCRbeta chain sequencing. The germline V gene encodes CDR1 MGHRA and CDR2 YSYEKL. V is clipped by 0 bases and J by 11 bases, and the sequence between their germline boundaries is 23 bases long. The cysteine opens and the phenylalanine closes a CDR3 of 17 amino acids. Here the CDR3 DNA is all that survives: 51 bases in frame from base 1. What the research found in general, with its limitations: Vaccine-associated CD4 TCRs spanned the whole spike protein, with dominant responses in regions 160-218 and 743-854. Conclusions about previously exposed vaccinees were limited because only a handful of AZD1222 recipients were SARS-CoV-2 seropositive at baseline. Reportedly, almost half of the unique spike-specific TCRs recognized epitopes lying outside the regions that are mutated in the B.1.351 and B.1.1.7 variants. Participants were mostly white British and included more females than males, and it was suggested by the authors that clonal diversity may have been underestimated. The 56-69-year group was small, and its depth increase did not reach significance, likely because of low power. Spike-specific TCR breadth and depth rose significantly after two AZD1222 doses compared with day 0 and with MenACWY recipients. Because no samples from the day 14 peak response were available, repertoires could be characterized only after the peak T cell response.

Comment on this clone: Its antigen is currently not known. Base-call qualities are not available, and no considerably larger clone is one nucleotide away.

The CDR3 regions of human TCRbeta chains were analyzed by immunosequencing. The source study handled its data this way. Repertoire TCRs were checked for matches against a reference library of SARS-CoV-2-specific TCRs that had been generated using the MIRA antigen-specificity platform. Breadth meant the fraction of unique TCRs that were SARS-CoV-2-associated, whereas depth meant the fraction of total T cells that were SARS-CoV-2-associated. Using the MIRA data, every spike-specific TCR was mapped to the spike region that the TCR reacted to and assigned to either a CD4 or a CD8 class. Log10-transformed breadth and depth values were compared by one-way ANOVA with Sidak's multiple comparisons tests. In TCRdb, the immuneACCESS table is reduced to in-frame sequences with V and J assigned. These tables do not hold every clone; where another copy was compared, an unresolved V gene accounts for under half, and the others remain unexplained. V, J and clone size were drawn from that table, and D and trimming were deduced from the DNA. The sample profile shows about 180,000 clones; about 92% of them were found once. The top ten clonotypes cover roughly 2.5% of the sample.

This TCR came from an adult in good health. The sequenced sample was peripheral blood, obtained on day 0 of AZD1222 vaccination. The chain is encoded by TRBV4-1 joined to TRBJ1-5; the D gene is perhaps TRBD1, from 6 matching bases. The CDR3 is CASSQDAQGALRQSQHF. The DNA is TGCGCCAGCAGCCAAGATGCACAGGGAGCCCTTAGGCAGTCCCAGCATTTT.